These 30 T cell receptor beta chains were sequenced from one sample in a study of beta chain features in type 1 diabetes. Regarding the study as a whole: Type 1 diabetes patients showed a moderate but significant shortening of TCRB CDR3s in all four CD4+ subsets.

Every isolated RNA sample was fully reverse transcribed, so sequencing captured expressed TCRB transcripts. Here immunoSEQ multiplex PCR was the method, and the copy in TCRdb shows in-frame clones only, minus some. The table lists around 360,000 clones, roughly an eighth of them singletons. These receptors are not linked to any known antigen. Sequencing was performed on naive CD4+ T cells from blood. The source is a woman between 18 and 29 years old with type 1 diabetes.

The J gene is TRBJ1-6, the V gene TRBV15; D call uncertain. V was shortened by 0 bases and J by 6 bases, with 12 bases between the two germline ends. There are 16 residues in the CDR3. Germline assignment: CDR1 LNHNV and CDR2 YYDKDF (reference sequence). The CDR3 nucleotides are TGTGCCACCAGCAGAGATTTTGCGCGGAGTAATTCACCCCTCCACTTT. Protein product: CATSRDFARSNSPLHF.

This clone has more than one count but fewer than ten. This chain joins TRBV7-6 and TRBJ1-5; D ambiguous. From germline, CDR1 is SGHVS and CDR2 FNYEAQ. The CDR3 sequence is 13 residues long. Trimming removed 5 bases from V and 5 bases from J, with 10 bases in between. CDR3 DNA sequence: TGTGCCAGCAGCCTGGCCCAGGATCAGCCCCAGCATTTT. Protein product: CASSLAQDQPQHF.

This clone has only a few counts. The gene calls are TRBV28 and TRBJ1-1; D not resolved. Germline CDR1 MDHEN, CDR2 SYDVKM. The CDR3 is 12 residues long. The V gene lost 4 bases and the J gene lost 4 bases, with 7 bases spanning the gap. The CDR3 nucleotides are TGTGCCAGCAGTTCTCCGGTCACTGAAGCTTTCTTT. Translated, it gives CASSSPVTEAFF.

The chain has TRBV19 and TRBJ2-3, with 7 bases that match TRBD2. The junction had 3 bases not matched to a gene; V was cut back by 6 bases and J by 0 bases. This CDR3 has 14 amino acids. Germline values: CDR1 LNHDA, CDR2 SQIVND (reference sequence). The CDR3 bases are TGTGCCAGTAGACCAGCGGGGAGCACAGATACGCAGTATTTT. Translation gives CASRPAGSTDTQYF. The variable domain in full, completed from reference TRBV19 and TRBJ2-3, reads DGGITQSPKYLFRKEGQNVTLSCEQNLNHDAMYWYRQDPGQGLRLIYYSQIVNDFQKGDIAEGYSVSREKKESFPLTVTSAQKNPTAFYLCASRPAGSTDTQYFGPGTRLTVL.

This clone was observed a handful of times. Additional DNA sequences in this sample encode the identical CDR3. V gene TRBV29-1 combines with J gene TRBJ1-5; perhaps TRBD1 as D (6 bases). From germline, CDR1 is SQVTM and CDR2 ANQGSEA. V was shortened by 4 bases and J by 2 bases, with 9 bases between the two germline ends. The CDR3 is 13 amino acids. CDR3 sequence: CSVGEGGNQPQHF. CDR3 coding DNA: TGCAGCGTTGGGGAGGGGGGCAATCAGCCCCAGCATTTT.

The rearrangement uses TRBV19 and TRBJ2-5; maybe TRBD1 (6 bases). V was cut by 6 bases and J by 1 base, with 15 bases left in between. Per germline, CDR1 LNHDA and CDR2 SQIVND (reference sequence). This CDR3 is 15 amino acids long. The CDR3 sequence is CASRASGHVQETQYF. Written as DNA, the CDR3 is TGTGCCAGTAGGGCCTCGGGACACGTCCAAGAGACCCAGTACTTC.

The chain has TRBV7-9 and TRBJ2-7, with TRBD2 matching over 13 bases. There are 16 residues in the CDR3. Germline CDR1 and CDR2: SEHNR and FQNEAQ (reference sequence). V shed 5 bases, J shed 2 bases, and the junction held 6 bases outside the gene matches. CDR3 loop: CASSRTSGRFPYEQYF. In DNA form, the CDR3 reads TGTGCCAGCAGCCGGACTAGCGGGAGATTTCCCTACGAGCAGTACTTC.

The chain combines TRBV7-8 with TRBJ2-3; tentatively, D is TRBD2 (7 bases). Trimming removed 5 bases at V and 2 bases at J, with 11 bases between. The CDR3 contains 14 residues. Germline values: CDR1 SGHVS, CDR2 FQNEAQ. Written as DNA, the CDR3 is TGTGCCAGCAGCCAGGGGACTATCACAGATACGCAGTATTTT. Translated, it gives CASSQGTITDTQYF.

This clone showed up just a few times. V usage is TRBV6-5 and J usage is TRBJ1-1, with 7 positions matching TRBD1. The germline V gene has CDR1 MNHEY and CDR2 SVGAGI. The CDR3 covers 13 residues. V dropped 2 bases and J dropped 4; count of bases not matched to a gene: 1. The CDR3 nucleotides are TGTGCCAGCAGTTACACAGGGGTCACTGAAGCTTTCTTT. It yields the protein CASSYTGVTEAFF.

The chain is built from TRBV6-5 and TRBJ2-7, with TRBD1 identical over 7 bases. With V trimmed by 5 bases and J by 2 bases, 6 bases remained unmatched. CDR1 is MNHEY, CDR2 SVGAGI, per germline. This CDR3 is 14 amino acids long. CDR3 protein: CASSPPGQPYEQYF. Written as DNA, the CDR3 is TGTGCCAGCAGTCCGCCGGGACAGCCCTACGAGCAGTACTTC.

The V gene is TRBV6-5, the J gene TRBJ2-5, with 10 bases aligning to TRBD1. Germline CDR1 reads MNHEY; CDR2 reads SVGAGI. CDR3 length: 15 residues. V trimming: 1 base; J trimming: 5 bases; junction bases outside the gene matches: 4. The CDR3, as DNA: TGTGCCAGCAGTTACTATGTGACAGGGGGCGAGACCCAGTACTTC. Residues: CASSYYVTGGETQYF.

Only one count was recorded for this clone. The rearrangement links TRBV19 to TRBJ1-2, with 7 bases fitting TRBD1. After removal of 7 bases from V and 4 bases from J, the junction contained 3 bases not matched to a gene. The CDR3 loop spans 12 amino acids. The germline gives CDR1 LNHDA, CDR2 SQIVND (reference sequence). This chain's CDR3 is CASMGDSYGYTF. The CDR3 DNA reads TGTGCCAGTATGGGGGACAGCTATGGCTACACCTTC.

This chain uses TRBV11-3 with TRBJ2-2; D is possibly TRBD1 (5 bases). CDR1 is SGHNT and CDR2 is YENEEA in the germline V gene. Trimming took 3 bases from V and 6 from J, leaving 8 bases between them. CDR3 length equals 13 residues. The CDR3 sequence: CASSFLGPGELFF. The CDR3 DNA follows: TGTGCCAGCAGCTTTTTGGGGCCCGGGGAGCTGTTTTTT.

There are a few counts of this clone. This chain links TRBV5-4 with TRBJ1-1, with a weak D call TRBD1 (6 bases). The germline V and J ends were trimmed by 5 bases and 4 bases, with 15 bases remaining between them. Germline assignment: CDR1 SGHNT and CDR2 YYREEE (reference sequence). The CDR3 sequence is 14 residues long. CDR3 in DNA: TGTGCCAGCAGTCGATACAGGGTGGGCACTGAAGCTTTCTTT. Its translation is CASSRYRVGTEAFF. The full variable domain, with the rest looked up from reference TRBV5-4 and TRBJ1-1, is ETGVTQSPTHLIKTRGQQVTLRCSSQSGHNTVSWYQQALGQGPQFIFQYYREEENGRGNFPPRFSGLQFPNYSSELNVNALELDDSALYLCASSRYRVGTEAFFGQGTRLTVV.

The chain is built from TRBV9 and TRBJ2-3, with a possible D match to TRBD2 (6 bases). The germline gives CDR1 SGDLS, CDR2 YYNGEE. V lost 0 bases to trimming and J lost 1 base, with 18 bases between them. The CDR3 totals 18 residues. The CDR3 here is CASSVEGWGSGCTDTQYF. CDR3 coding DNA: TGTGCCAGCAGCGTAGAGGGCTGGGGTAGCGGCTGCACAGATACGCAGTATTTT.

This clone was observed a few times. This chain joins TRBV27 and TRBJ2-4, with TRBD2 as a possible D gene (7 bases). V dropped 4 bases and J dropped 6 bases, with 16 bases sitting between them. Germline V CDR1 and CDR2: MNHEY, SMNVEV (reference sequence). CDR3 size: 15 residues. The CDR3 DNA reads TGTGCCAGCAGTTCCGCGGGGGCCGGTGGAAACATTCAGTACTTC. Its translation is CASSSAGAGGNIQYF.

In its sample, this clone was seen a few times. The chain joins TRBV7-8 to TRBJ2-7; 8 bases are a match to TRBD1. In germline, CDR1 is SGHVS, CDR2 FQNEAQ. J gave up 0 bases and V 2 bases, and 6 bases lay outside the gene matches. The CDR3 length is 16 residues. The CDR3 sequence: CASSLRVGTGSYEQYF. CDR3 DNA: TGTGCCAGCAGCTTACGTGTTGGGACAGGCTCCTACGAGCAGTACTTC.

V gene TRBV7-9 combines with J gene TRBJ2-3; no firm D call. Trimming left V 2 bases short and J 2 bases short, with 8 bases between. In germline, CDR1 is SEHNR, CDR2 FQNEAQ (reference sequence). The CDR3 totals 14 residues. The DNA of the CDR3 is TGTGCCAGCAGCTTAAGTACAGACACAGATACGCAGTATTTT. Amino acids: CASSLSTDTDTQYF.

This clone turned up a few times. The chain carries TRBV5-1 and TRBJ1-4, with a tentative D call TRBD1 (5 bases). V shed 3 bases and J shed 8 bases, with 11 bases lying between them. Germline V lookup: CDR1 SGHRS, CDR2 YFSETQ. CDR3 length equals 13 residues. CDR3 region: CASSSQGGEKLFF. The CDR3 nucleotides are TGCGCCAGCAGCTCCCAGGGAGGGGAAAAACTGTTTTTT.

This chain links TRBV10-3 with TRBJ1-1; D is perhaps TRBD1 (5 bases). V lost 7 bases to trimming and J lost 1 base, with 10 bases between them. The CDR3 covers 13 residues. Germline values: CDR1 ENHRY, CDR2 SYGVKD. DNA for the CDR3: TGTGCCATCAACGCGGGGGAGAACACTGAAGCTTTCTTT. Amino acid sequence: CAINAGENTEAFF.

The sample holds a few counts of this clone. The chain carries TRBV7-3 and TRBJ1-1; a weak D match, TRBD1 (5 bases). V dropped 5 bases and J dropped 1 base, with 11 bases sitting between them. This CDR3 is 14 amino acids long. In germline, CDR1 is SGHTA, CDR2 FQGTGA. The CDR3 protein is CASSPRGTNTEAFF. For the CDR3, the DNA is TGTGCCAGCAGCCCGCGGGGGACGAACACTGAAGCTTTCTTT.

A word on this clone: The germline gene is not matched at one end of the junction; a read error may be the cause. The chain couples TRBV30 to TRBJ2-5; 8 nucleotides align to TRBD2. The CDR3 length is 10 residues. Germline-derived CDR1 and CDR2 are GTSNPN and SVGIG (reference sequence). This CDR3 reads CATSGSGMHF. The CDR3 coding sequence is TGTGCCACGAGTGGTAGCGGGATGCACTTC. The entire variable domain, with the rest obtained from reference TRBV30 and TRBJ2-5, is as follows: SQTIHQWPATLVQPVGSPLSLECTVEGTSNPNLYWYRQAAGRGLQLLFYSVGIGQISSEVPQNLSASRPQDRQFILSSKKLLLSDSGFYLCATSGSGMHFGPGTRLLVL.

In this sample, this clone turned up a few times. The chain has TRBV19 and TRBJ1-3; the D is unclear. V was pared by 8 bases and J by 4 bases, with 9 bases between. CDR1 and CDR2 (germline): LNHDA, SQIVND (reference sequence). CDR3 length equals 12 residues. In DNA form, the CDR3 reads TGTGCCAGTCCTTCCTCGGGAAACACCATATATTTT. It specifies CASPSSGNTIYF.

The chain is built from TRBV7-9 and TRBJ1-2, with D unclear. Between the trimmed V and J ends, which lost 1 base and 4 bases, there was a span of 10 bases. The CDR3 sequence is 14 residues long. CDR1 is SEHNR and CDR2 is FQNEAQ in the germline V gene (reference sequence). The CDR3 protein is CASSLESGIYGYTF. DNA for the CDR3: TGTGCCAGCAGCTTAGAGAGCGGGATCTATGGCTACACCTTC.

The genes are TRBV29-1 and TRBJ2-5; perhaps TRBD2 as D (6 bases). The J call may be incorrect, as the DNA end agrees better with TRBJ2-7. The CDR3 extends over 12 amino acids. Germline assignment: CDR1 SQVTM and CDR2 ANQGSEA. CDR3 sequence reads: CSVEGLRDEQYF. The CDR3 nucleotides are TGCAGCGTTGAGGGACTCAGGGACGAGCAGTACTTC.

A few counts support this clone. V and J are TRBV21-1 and TRBJ2-1; no DNA check was done on the table's D call, TRBD2. TRBV21-1 constitutes a pseudogene. The CDR3 loop spans 14 amino acids. CDR3 DNA: TGTGCCATGCGGCTGGGATCGGGGGACAATGAGCAGTTCTTC. Its translation is CAMRLGSGDNEQFF.

This clone was seen a handful of times. This sequence joins TRBV9 and TRBJ2-3, with D possibly matching TRBD1 (7 bases). The CDR3 is 16 amino acids. CDR1 is SGDLS and CDR2 is YYNGEE in the germline V gene. The germline V and J ends were trimmed by 3 bases and 8 bases, with 22 bases remaining between them. Here the CDR3 DNA reads TGTGCCAGCAGCGGGGGGGACAGCCGACTCGGCGGTACGCAGTATTTT. This encodes CASSGGDSRLGGTQYF.

This clone was seen more than once but under ten times. Other nucleotide sequences from this sample produce the same CDR3. CDR3 amino acids: CASYSGSSYNEQFF. In DNA form, the CDR3 reads TGTGCCAGCTACAGCGGGAGCTCCTACAATGAGCAGTTCTTC. The chain recombines TRBV28 with TRBJ2-1; 8 positions match TRBD2. V lost 8 bases, J lost 0 bases, and 3 bases stayed unmatched. The CDR3 consists of 14 residues. The germline gives CDR1 MDHEN, CDR2 SYDVKM.

This clone was observed a handful of times. J is TRBJ2-3 and V is TRBV18; 7 bases line up with TRBD1. Per the germline V gene, CDR1 is KGHSH and CDR2 is LQKENI. Trimming cost V 3 bases and J 4 bases; bases outside gene matches: 4. The length of the CDR3 is 14 residues. In nucleotides, the CDR3 is TGTGCCAGCTCACCGACAGGGATCGCAGATACGCAGTATTTT. Protein product: CASSPTGIADTQYF. The full variable domain, its missing parts supplied by reference TRBV18 and TRBJ2-3, is NAGVMQNPRHLVRRRGQEARLRCSPMKGHSHVYWYRQLPEEGLKFMVYLQKENIIDESGMPKERFSAEFPKEGPSILRIQQVVRGDSAAYFCASSPTGIADTQYFGPGTRLTVL.

This clone has a handful of counts. The J gene is TRBJ2-3, the V gene TRBV9, with 7 bases that match TRBD2. The CDR3 is made up of 14 amino acids. The V gene's germline CDR1 is SGDLS and CDR2 YYNGEE. Losses at the gene ends were 5 bases for V and 7 bases for J; bases not matched to a gene: 10. The CDR3 DNA reads as TGTGCCAGCAGACGGGGAGTCGGGGGGAATACGCAGTATTTT. Protein: CASRRGVGGNTQYF. The entire variable domain, with the rest obtained from reference TRBV9 and TRBJ2-3, is as follows: DSGVTQTPKHLITATGQRVTLRCSPRSGDLSVYWYQQSLDQGLQFLIQYYNGEERAKGNILERFSAQQFPDLHSELNLSSLELGDSALYFCASRRGVGGNTQYFGPGTRLTVL.